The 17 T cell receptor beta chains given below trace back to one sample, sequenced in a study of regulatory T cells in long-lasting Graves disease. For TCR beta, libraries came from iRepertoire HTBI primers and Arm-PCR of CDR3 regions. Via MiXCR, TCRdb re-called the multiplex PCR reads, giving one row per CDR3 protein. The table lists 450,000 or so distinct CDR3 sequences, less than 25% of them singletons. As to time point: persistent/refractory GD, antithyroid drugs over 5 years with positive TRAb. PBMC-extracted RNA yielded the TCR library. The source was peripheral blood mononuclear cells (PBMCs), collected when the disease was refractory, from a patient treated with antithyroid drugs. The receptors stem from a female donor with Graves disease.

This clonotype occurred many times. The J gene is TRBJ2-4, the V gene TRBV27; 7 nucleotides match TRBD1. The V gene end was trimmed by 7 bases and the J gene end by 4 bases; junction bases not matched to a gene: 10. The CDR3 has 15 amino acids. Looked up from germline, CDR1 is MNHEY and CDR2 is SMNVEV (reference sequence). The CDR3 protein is CASNLPGQPKNIQYF. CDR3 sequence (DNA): TGTGCCAGCAACCTCCCGGGACAGCCGAAAAACATTCAGTACTTC.

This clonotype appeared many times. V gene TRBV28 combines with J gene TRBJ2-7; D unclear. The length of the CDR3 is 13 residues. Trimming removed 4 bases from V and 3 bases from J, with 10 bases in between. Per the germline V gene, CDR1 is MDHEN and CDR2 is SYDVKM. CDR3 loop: CASSSPLSYEQYF. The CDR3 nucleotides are TGTGCCAGCAGTTCCCCACTTAGCTACGAGCAGTACTTC.

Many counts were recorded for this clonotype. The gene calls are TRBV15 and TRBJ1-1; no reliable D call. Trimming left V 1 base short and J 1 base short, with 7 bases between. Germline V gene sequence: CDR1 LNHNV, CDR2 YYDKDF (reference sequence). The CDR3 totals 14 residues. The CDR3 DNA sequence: TGTGCCACCAGCAGAGTGTGGGAGAACACTGAAGCTTTCTTT. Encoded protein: CATSRVWENTEAFF.

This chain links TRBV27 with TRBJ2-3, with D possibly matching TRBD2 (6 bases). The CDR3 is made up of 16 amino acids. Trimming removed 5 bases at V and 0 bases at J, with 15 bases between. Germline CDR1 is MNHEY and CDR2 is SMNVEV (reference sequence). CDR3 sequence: CASSPHSGTSTDTQYF. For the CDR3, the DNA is TGTGCCAGCAGTCCTCATTCCGGGACTAGCACAGATACGCAGTATTTT.

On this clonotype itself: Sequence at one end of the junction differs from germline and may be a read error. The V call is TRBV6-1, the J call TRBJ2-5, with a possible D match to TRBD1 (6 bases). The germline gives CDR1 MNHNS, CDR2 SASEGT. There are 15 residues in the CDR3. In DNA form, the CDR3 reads TGTGCCAGCAGAGAAGTCCCACAGGGAGAAGAGACCCAGTACTTC. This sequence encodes CASREVPQGEETQYF.

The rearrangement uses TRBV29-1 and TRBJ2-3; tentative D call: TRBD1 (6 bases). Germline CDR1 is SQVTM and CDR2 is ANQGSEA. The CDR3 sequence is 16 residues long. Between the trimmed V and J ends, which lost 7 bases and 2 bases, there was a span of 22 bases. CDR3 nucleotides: TGCAGCGGAGGGGGTACAAACACAGACTTCACAGATACGCAGTATTTT. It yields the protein CSGGGTNTDFTDTQYF.

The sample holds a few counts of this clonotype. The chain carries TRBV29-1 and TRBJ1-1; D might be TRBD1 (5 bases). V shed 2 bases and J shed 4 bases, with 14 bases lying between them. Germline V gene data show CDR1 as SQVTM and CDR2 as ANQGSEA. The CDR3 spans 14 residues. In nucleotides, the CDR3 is TGCAGCGTTGAAATTGGGGCGAGGGGCACTGAAGCTTTCTTT. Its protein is CSVEIGARGTEAFF. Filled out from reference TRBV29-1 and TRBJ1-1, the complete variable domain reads SAVISQKPSRDICQRGTSLTIQCQVDSQVTMMFWYRQQPGQSLTLIATANQGSEATYESGFVIDKFPISRPNLTFSTLTVSNMSPEDSSIYLCSVEIGARGTEAFFGQGTRLTVV.

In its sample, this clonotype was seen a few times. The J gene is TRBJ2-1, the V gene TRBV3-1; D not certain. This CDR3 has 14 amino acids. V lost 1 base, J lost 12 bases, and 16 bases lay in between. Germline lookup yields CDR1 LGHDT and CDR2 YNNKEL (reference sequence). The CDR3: CASSQAVSSVRQFF. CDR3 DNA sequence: TGTGCCAGCAGCCAAGCCGTGAGTAGTGTTCGGCAGTTCTTC.

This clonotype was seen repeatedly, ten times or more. The CDR3 sequence is CASRTHGSDEQYF. The CDR3, as DNA: TGTGCCAGCAGAACACATGGCAGTGACGAGCAGTACTTC. The chain uses TRBV28 and TRBJ2-7; D is uncertain. Trimming took 6 bases from V and 5 from J, leaving 14 bases between them. This CDR3 has 13 amino acids. Germline loops: CDR1 MDHEN, CDR2 SYDVKM.

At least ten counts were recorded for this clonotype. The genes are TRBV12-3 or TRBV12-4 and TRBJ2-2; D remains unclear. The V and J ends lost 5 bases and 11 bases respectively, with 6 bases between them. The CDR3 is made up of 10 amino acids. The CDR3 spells CASSGVELFF. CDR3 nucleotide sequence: TGTGCCAGCAGTGGAGTCGAGCTGTTTTTT.

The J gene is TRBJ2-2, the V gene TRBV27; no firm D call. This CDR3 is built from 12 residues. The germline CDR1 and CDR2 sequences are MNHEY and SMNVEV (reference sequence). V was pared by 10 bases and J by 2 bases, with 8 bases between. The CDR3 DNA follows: TGTGCCACCGTTCCAAACACCGGGGAGCTGTTTTTT. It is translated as CATVPNTGELFF.

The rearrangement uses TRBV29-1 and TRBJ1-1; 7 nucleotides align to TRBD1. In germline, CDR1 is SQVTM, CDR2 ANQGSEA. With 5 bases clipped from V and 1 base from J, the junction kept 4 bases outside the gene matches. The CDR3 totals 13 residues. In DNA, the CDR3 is TGCAGCGTTCGACAGGGATCGAACACTGAAGCTTTCTTT. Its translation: CSVRQGSNTEAFF.

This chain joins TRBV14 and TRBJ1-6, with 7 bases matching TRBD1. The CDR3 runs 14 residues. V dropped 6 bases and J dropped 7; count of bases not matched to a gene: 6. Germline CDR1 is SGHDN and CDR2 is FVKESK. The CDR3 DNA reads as TGTGCCAGCAGTAAGACAGGGAGGAATTCACCCCTCCACTTT. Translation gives CASSKTGRNSPLHF.

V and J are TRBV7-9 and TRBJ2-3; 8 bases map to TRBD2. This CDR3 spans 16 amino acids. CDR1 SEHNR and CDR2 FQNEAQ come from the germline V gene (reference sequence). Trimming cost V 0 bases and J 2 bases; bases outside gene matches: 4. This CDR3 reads CASSLAAGGYTDTQYF. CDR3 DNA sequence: TGTGCCAGCAGCTTAGCGGCGGGAGGTTACACAGATACGCAGTATTTT.

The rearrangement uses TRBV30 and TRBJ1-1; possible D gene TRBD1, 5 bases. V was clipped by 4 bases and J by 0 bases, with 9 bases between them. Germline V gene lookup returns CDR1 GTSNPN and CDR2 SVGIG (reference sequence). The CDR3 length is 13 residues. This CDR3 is CAWNSQVNTEAFF. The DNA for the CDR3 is TGTGCCTGGAATTCACAGGTGAACACTGAAGCTTTCTTT.

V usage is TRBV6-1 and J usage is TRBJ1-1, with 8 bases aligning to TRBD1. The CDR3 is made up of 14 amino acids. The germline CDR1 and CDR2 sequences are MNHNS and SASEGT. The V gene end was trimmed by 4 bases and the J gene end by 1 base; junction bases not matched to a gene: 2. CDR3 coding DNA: TGTGCCAGCAGTGTCCAGGGGGCGAACACTGAAGCTTTCTTT. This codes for CASSVQGANTEAFF.

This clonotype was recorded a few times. The CDR3 protein is CASSAERTEASYEQYF. DNA for the CDR3: TGTGCCAGCAGCGCGGAGCGGACAGAAGCCTCCTACGAGCAGTACTTC. The chain employs TRBV5-6 and TRBJ2-7, with D perhaps matching TRBD1 (6 bases). V was pared by 4 bases and J by 0 bases, with 17 bases between. CDR1 SGHDT and CDR2 YYEEEE come from the germline V gene. The CDR3 consists of 16 residues.